Below are 10 T cell receptor beta chains sequenced from a single sample in a study of blood T cell repertoires in COVID-19. Sequencing was performed with immunoSEQ multiplex PCR; in TCRdb, only in-frame clones are kept and a portion is missing. In the table there are about 270,000 clones, around 93% of which are singletons. The sequenced material came from PBMCs or T cells enriched from blood (not recorded which). Every receptor here comes from a man aged 35-49 years who had been exposed to COVID-19.

The V and J genes are TRBV4-1 and TRBJ2-5; 12 positions match TRBD2. In germline, CDR1 is MGHRA, CDR2 YSYEKL. V gave up 0 bases and J gave up 4 bases; unmatched junction bases: 6. This CDR3 is 17 amino acids long. The CDR3 region has the DNA TGCGCCAGCAGCCAAGAGCCTAGCGGGAGGGCCACAGAGACCCAGTACTTC. Translation: CASSQEPSGRATETQYF.

The rearrangement uses TRBV9 and TRBJ2-2; the match to TRBD1 covers 11 bases. CDR1 is SGDLS, CDR2 YYNGEE, per germline. CDR3 length: 16 residues. V dropped 3 bases and J dropped 7; count of bases not matched to a gene: 8. For the CDR3, the DNA is TGTGCCAGCAGCGGACTACGGACAGGGGGCAGCGGGGAGCTGTTTTTT. It is translated as CASSGLRTGGSGELFF.

The CDR3 coding sequence is TGTGCCAGCAGCCCGCCCGGTAGCTCCTACGAGCAGTACTTC. Translating it yields CASSPPGSSYEQYF. The chain joins TRBV5-6 to TRBJ2-7; D remains ambiguous. The ends were cut back, 4 bases at V and 0 bases at J, with 11 bases in the middle. The germline gives CDR1 SGHDT, CDR2 YYEEEE. The CDR3 has 14 residues.

The genes are TRBV4-3 and TRBJ1-1, with D unclear. Germline V gene sequence: CDR1 LGHNA, CDR2 YSLEER. The length of the CDR3 is 13 residues. V lost 1 base and J lost 4, with 7 bases in between. The CDR3 is CASSQARGTEAFF. The CDR3 DNA reads as TGCGCCAGCAGCCAAGCCCGGGGCACTGAAGCTTTCTTT.

The chain has TRBV30 and TRBJ1-6; TRBD1 aligns across 7 bases. This CDR3 is 13 amino acids long. The V gene end was trimmed by 4 bases and the J gene end by 9 bases; junction bases not matched to a gene: 6. Germline values: CDR1 GTSNPN, CDR2 SVGIG (reference sequence). The CDR3 region has the DNA TGTGCCTGGATGGACAGGAGTGCTTCACCCCTCCACTTT. It yields the protein CAWMDRSASPLHF.

V and J are TRBV9 and TRBJ2-2, with TRBD2 matching over 10 bases. The CDR3 is 17 residues long. Germline loops: CDR1 SGDLS, CDR2 YYNGEE. Trimming took 3 bases from V and 5 from J; bases not matched to a gene: 10. CDR3 sequence: CASSEATSGRWTGELFF. The CDR3 bases are TGTGCCAGCAGCGAGGCGACTAGCGGGCGGTGGACCGGGGAGCTGTTTTTT.

Only one count was recorded for this clone. The V call is TRBV10-1, the J call TRBJ2-2; maybe TRBD2 (5 bases). The CDR3 extends over 15 amino acids. Per the germline V gene, CDR1 is WNHNN and CDR2 is SYGVQD (reference sequence). Trimming cost V 4 bases and J 2 bases, with 11 bases left between them. The CDR3 loop is CASSGGAANTGELFF. The DNA of the CDR3 is TGCGCCAGCAGTGGAGGAGCGGCAAACACCGGGGAGCTGTTTTTT.

The V and J genes are TRBV24-1 and TRBJ2-7; tentative D call: TRBD2 (6 bases). The CDR3 has 13 residues. Trimming removed 7 bases from V and 5 bases from J, with 14 bases in between. Germline values: CDR1 KGHDR, CDR2 SFDVKD. The CDR3 sequence: CATRREIAHEQYF. DNA of the CDR3: TGTGCCACCAGACGGGAGATTGCCCACGAGCAGTACTTC.

The rearrangement uses TRBV18 and TRBJ2-3; D possibly corresponds to TRBD2 (6 bases). The germline V gene has CDR1 KGHSH and CDR2 LQKENI. V was clipped by 1 base and J by 4 bases, with 18 bases between them. The CDR3 runs 17 residues. The CDR3 spells CASSPRGSGVFADTQYF. DNA for the CDR3: TGTGCCAGCTCACCACGGGGGTCGGGAGTTTTCGCAGATACGCAGTATTTT.

This clone was picked up a small number of times. This chain joins TRBV10-3 and TRBJ2-1; 12 bases fit TRBD2. Germline trimming cut 0 bases from V and 5 bases from J; bases unmatched to any gene: 11. The CDR3 spans 19 residues. Germline V gene data show CDR1 as ENHRY and CDR2 as SYGVKD. The CDR3 reads CAISESSSGRVVGNNEQFF. CDR3 nucleotides: TGTGCCATCAGTGAGTCGTCTAGCGGGAGGGTAGTGGGAAACAATGAGCAGTTCTTC.